Listed here are 22 T cell receptor beta chains from one sample, sequenced in a study of identical twins (dated by TCRdb to the mid-2010s). The library was prepared using 5' RACE. TCRdb records Illumina HiSeq 2000 as the sequencer. TCRdb passed the public sequencing reads through fastp at Q25 and MiXCR, retaining productive beta sequences. Identical CDR3 proteins give one entry, which carries the most common genes and DNA. Across this sample there are fewer than 550,000 distinct CDR3 sequences, with 13% to 15% seen only once. The biggest ten clones account for roughly 0.43% of the sample. These same records also appear under a second study, on yellow fever vaccine responses in identical twins.

Sequenced sample: CD4+ T cells sorted from blood. These receptors were obtained from a woman between 18 and 29 years old in good health.

The V and J genes are TRBV10-3 and TRBJ1-4; D ambiguous. This CDR3 contains 14 residues. V was cut by 6 bases and J by 8 bases, with 16 bases left in between. CDR1 ENHRY and CDR2 SYGVKD come from the germline V gene. The CDR3 here is CAISEGELEEKLFF. DNA of the CDR3: TGTGCCATCAGCGAGGGAGAGTTAGAGGAAAAACTGTTTTTT.

The rearrangement joins TRBV6-1 to TRBJ2-4; 7 bases are shared with TRBD1. Germline values: CDR1 MNHNS, CDR2 SASEGT. V dropped 1 base and J dropped 0; count of bases not matched to a gene: 12. This CDR3 has 19 amino acids. The CDR3 sequence: CASSEVKGQSKLAKNIQYF. Written as DNA, the CDR3 is TGTGCCAGCAGTGAAGTGAAGGGACAGTCGAAACTAGCCAAAAACATTCAGTACTTC.

The sample holds a few counts of this clonotype. The V call is TRBV20-1, the J call TRBJ1-5; 11 bases map to TRBD1. Germline V gives CDR1 DFQATT, CDR2 SNEGSKA (reference sequence). The CDR3 length is 13 residues. V shed 4 bases and J 6 bases; nucleotides not matched to a gene: 2. In DNA, the CDR3 is TGCAGTGCTATGGGACAGGGGGGTCAGCCCCAGCATTTT. Protein: CSAMGQGGQPQHF.

The chain combines TRBV12-3 or TRBV12-4 with TRBJ1-1, with D tentatively TRBD1 (6 bases). V was clipped by 3 bases and J by 8 bases, with 10 bases between them. This CDR3 spans 12 amino acids. CDR3 amino acids: CASSFGQLEAFF. DNA of the CDR3: TGTGCCAGCAGTTTCGGACAGCTCGAAGCTTTCTTT.

This clonotype was observed a few times. The chain combines TRBV19 with TRBJ1-5; unclear D gene. The germline V gene encodes CDR1 LNHDA and CDR2 SQIVND (reference sequence). Trimming left V 6 bases short and J 5 bases short, with 11 bases between. The CDR3 totals 13 residues. In DNA form, the CDR3 reads TGTGCCAGTAGCATACACACCGATCAGCCCCAGCATTTT. Its translation is CASSIHTDQPQHF.

The table lists this clonotype with a few counts. The gene calls are TRBV7-9 and TRBJ1-3; 7 bases are a match to TRBD1. Germline trimming cut 6 bases from V and 0 bases from J; bases unmatched to any gene: 8. The length of the CDR3 is 16 residues. Germline-derived CDR1 and CDR2 are SEHNR and FQNEAQ (reference sequence). CDR3 in amino acids: CASSWETGSSGNTIYF. DNA for the CDR3: TGTGCCAGCAGTTGGGAGACAGGGAGCTCTGGAAACACCATATATTTT.

The V gene is TRBV28, the J gene TRBJ2-5, with D unresolved. Germline lookup yields CDR1 MDHEN and CDR2 SYDVKM. The length of the CDR3 is 12 residues. The V end was cut by 5 bases, the J end by 0 bases, with 4 bases between. The CDR3 DNA follows: TGTGCCAGCAGTAAAAACCAAGAGACCCAGTACTTC. It yields the protein CASSKNQETQYF.

This clonotype was detected only a few times. The chain combines TRBV6-2 or TRBV6-3 with TRBJ2-7; 7 bases match TRBD2. Trimming took 4 bases from V and 2 from J; bases not matched to a gene: 5. Germline V lookup: CDR1 MNHEY, CDR2 SVGEGT. The CDR3 loop spans 14 amino acids. CDR3 loop: CASSWGLPTYEQYV. The CDR3 nucleotides read TGTGCCAGCAGTTGGGGACTACCAACCTACGAGCAGTACGTC.

This clonotype has more than one count but fewer than ten. The chain uses TRBV29-1 and TRBJ1-2; D possibly corresponds to TRBD1 (5 bases). V was trimmed by 6 bases and J by 8 bases, leaving 10 bases between them. This CDR3 contains 10 residues. Germline lookup yields CDR1 SQVTM and CDR2 ANQGSEA. CDR3 protein: CSVGGEGYTF. In DNA, the CDR3 is TGCAGCGTCGGGGGTGAAGGCTACACCTTC.

The V call is TRBV14, the J call TRBJ2-3, with TRBD2 identical over 11 bases. The CDR3 length is 15 residues. J was trimmed by 4 bases and V by 2 bases; bases with no gene match: 2. Germline assignment: CDR1 SGHDN and CDR2 FVKESK. The CDR3 loop is CASSQLLAGADTQYF. In nucleotides, the CDR3 is TGTGCCAGCAGCCAACTACTAGCGGGAGCAGATACGCAGTATTTT.

The chain combines TRBV13 with TRBJ2-3; a weak D match, TRBD1 (5 bases). Germline V lookup: CDR1 PRHDT, CDR2 FYEKMQ (reference sequence). The CDR3 extends over 19 amino acids. Between the trimmed V and J ends, which lost 0 bases and 0 bases, there was a span of 19 bases. The CDR3 DNA follows: TGTGCCAGCAGCTTAGGTGCCCGCGGTTGGGGCACAAGCACAGATACGCAGTATTTT. Encoded protein: CASSLGARGWGTSTDTQYF.

The chain joins TRBV29-1 to TRBJ1-1, with a possible D match to TRBD1 (5 bases). Trimming pared 7 bases from V and 1 base from J, leaving 10 bases between. This CDR3 spans 12 amino acids. CDR1 and CDR2 from the germline V gene are SQVTM and ANQGSEA. As DNA, the CDR3 is TGCAGCGCAGGGACCACGAACACTGAAGCTTTCTTT. This sequence encodes CSAGTTNTEAFF.

This clonotype was seen more than once but under ten times. V and J are TRBV5-6 and TRBJ1-4; the D gene is possibly TRBD1 (6 bases). The germline V gene encodes CDR1 SGHDT and CDR2 YYEEEE. The CDR3 is 15 residues long. Trimming left V 4 bases short and J 8 bases short, with 18 bases between. CDR3 region: CASSPGGRESEKLFF. CDR3 in DNA: TGTGCCAGCAGCCCGGGGGGCAGGGAGAGCGAAAAACTGTTTTTT.

The rearrangement links TRBV20-1 to TRBJ1-1; D not resolved. CDR1 is DFQATT and CDR2 is SNEGSKA in the germline V gene (reference sequence). The CDR3 runs to 15 residues. Trimming removed 2 bases at V and 1 base at J, with 14 bases between. CDR3 sequence reads: CSARPPRWTNTEAFF. CDR3 DNA sequence: TGCAGTGCTAGACCGCCGCGATGGACGAACACTGAAGCTTTCTTT.

The chain couples TRBV27 to TRBJ2-5; D is undetermined. V lost 1 base and J 5 bases, leaving 11 bases between the germline ends. CDR1 MNHEY and CDR2 SMNVEV come from the germline V gene (reference sequence). The CDR3 sequence is 14 residues long. The DNA of the CDR3 is TGTGCCAGCAGTTTATTCGATGGCGCGGAGACCCAGTACTTC. Translating gives CASSLFDGAETQYF.

At least ten counts were recorded for this clonotype. The chain's CDR3 is CASSSSGGADTQYF. CDR3 coding DNA: TGTGCCAGCAGTTCCAGCGGGGGGGCAGATACGCAGTATTTT. The V call is TRBV6-5, the J call TRBJ2-3, with TRBD2 identical over 10 bases. There are 14 residues in the CDR3. Per germline, CDR1 MNHEY and CDR2 SVGAGI. Trimming at V came to 4 bases and at J to 4 bases, leaving 2 bases not matched to a gene.

In its sample, this clonotype was seen a few times. The chain carries TRBV18 and TRBJ2-7; 7 nucleotides align to TRBD1. With 2 bases clipped from V and 3 bases from J, the junction kept 7 bases outside the gene matches. The germline gives CDR1 KGHSH, CDR2 LQKENI. The CDR3 spans 15 residues. The CDR3 bases are TGTGCCAGCTCACCATACGAGACAGGGTTCTACGAGCAGTACGTC. It is translated as CASSPYETGFYEQYV.

This clonotype was seen a few times. The chain carries TRBV12-3 or TRBV12-4 and TRBJ2-2; D is undetermined. V lost 6 bases and J lost 1, with 6 bases in between. The CDR3 sequence is 13 residues long. CDR3 amino acids: CASRAGNTGELFF. CDR3 nucleotides: TGTGCCAGCAGGGCAGGGAACACCGGGGAGCTGTTTTTT.

There are many counts of this clonotype. J is TRBJ2-4 and V is TRBV12-3 or TRBV12-4; D gene unclear. V lost 3 bases and J 1 base, leaving 10 bases between the germline ends. The length of the CDR3 is 15 residues. CDR3 bases: TGTGCCAGCAGTTTGTCAGTTCTTGCCAAAAACATTCAGTACTTC. Encoded protein: CASSLSVLAKNIQYF.

The V gene is TRBV20-1, the J gene TRBJ2-5, with TRBD1 matching over 7 bases. The CDR3 spans 12 residues. The V gene's germline CDR1 is DFQATT and CDR2 SNEGSKA (reference sequence). V lost 4 bases and J lost 10; bases outside the gene matches: 9. This CDR3 is CSANPTGSHQYF. CDR3 DNA sequence: TGCAGTGCTAACCCGACAGGGTCTCACCAGTACTTC.

This clonotype appeared many times. The CDR3 DNA reads TGTGCCATCAGCCTACAGGGTGTGAACACCGGGGAGCTGTTTTTT. It specifies CAISLQGVNTGELFF. The chain couples TRBV10-3 to TRBJ2-2; a possible D gene is TRBD1 (6 bases). CDR3 size: 15 residues. Germline V gene sequence: CDR1 ENHRY, CDR2 SYGVKD. Trimming removed 6 bases from V and 1 base from J, with 12 bases in between.

V and J are TRBV9 and TRBJ2-1; D is ambiguous. The CDR3 spans 15 residues. The V end was cut by 1 base, the J end by 4 bases, with 12 bases between. Germline V gives CDR1 SGDLS, CDR2 YYNGEE. Here the CDR3 DNA reads TGTGCCAGCAGCGTATCCGAGGTAGGGTACAATGAGCAGTTCTTC. As protein: CASSVSEVGYNEQFF. Drawing the rest from reference TRBV9 and TRBJ2-1, the complete variable domain is DSGVTQTPKHLITATGQRVTLRCSPRSGDLSVYWYQQSLDQGLQFLIQYYNGEERAKGNILERFSAQQFPDLHSELNLSSLELGDSALYFCASSVSEVGYNEQFFGPGTRLTVL.